Included here is one T cell receptor beta chain sequence, with context. Its antigen is undetermined. This sample is drawn from a study of glioma-infiltrating T cells. Overall study findings and caveats: Tissue and blood shared very few CDR3 sequences. Tissue-blood divergence was below expectation in non-neoplastic patients, above in gliomas.

Amplification of TCR alpha and beta CDR3 regions from RNA used iRepertoire nested multiplex PCR. For one-step reverse transcription and amplification, 100-400 ng of tissue mRNA or PBMC total RNA was used. Each CDR3 protein is one row after TCRdb ran MiXCR on the multiplex PCR reads. The sample has 100,000 to 150,000 distinct CDR3 sequences, around 23% seen once. Sequencing was performed on glioma tissue, nonneoplastic brain tissue, or PBMCs (not recorded which). This clonotype was sampled from a human donor with low-grade glioma or glioblastoma, undergoing nonglioma brain surgery, or in good health (not recorded which).

The CDR3 is CASSLRTGKEKLFF. CDR3 DNA: TGTGCCAGCAGCCTGCGGACAGGAAAAGAAAAACTGTTTTTT. V and J are TRBV12-3 or TRBV12-4 and TRBJ1-4, with 7 nucleotides matching TRBD1. With 6 bases clipped from V and 8 bases from J, the junction kept 9 bases outside the gene matches. CDR3 length equals 14 residues.